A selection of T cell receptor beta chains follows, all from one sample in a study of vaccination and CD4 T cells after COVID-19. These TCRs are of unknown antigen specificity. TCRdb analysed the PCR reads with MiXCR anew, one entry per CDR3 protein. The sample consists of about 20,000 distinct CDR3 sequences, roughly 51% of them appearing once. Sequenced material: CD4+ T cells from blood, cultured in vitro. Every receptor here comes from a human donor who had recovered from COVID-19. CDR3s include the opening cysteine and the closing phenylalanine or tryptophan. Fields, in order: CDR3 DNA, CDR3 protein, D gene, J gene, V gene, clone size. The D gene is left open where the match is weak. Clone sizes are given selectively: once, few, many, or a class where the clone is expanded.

CDR3nt: TGTGCCAGCAGGGACAGCCTTTATGGCTACACCTTC; CDR3aa: CASRDSLYGYTF; d_gene: NA; j_gene: TRBJ1-2; v_gene: TRBV6-1; abundance: few
CDR3nt: TGTGCCAGCAGTTACGGGCTAGCGGTAAACAATGAGCAGTTCTTC; CDR3aa: CASSYGLAVNNEQFF; d_gene: TRBD2; j_gene: TRBJ2-1; v_gene: TRBV6-5; abundance: NA
CDR3nt: TGTGCCAGCAGTTTAACGGGAGAGACCCAGTACTTC; CDR3aa: CASSLTGETQYF; d_gene: NA; j_gene: TRBJ2-5; v_gene: TRBV12-3/TRBV12-4; abundance: NA
CDR3nt: TGTGCCAGCAGCTTGGGGGGGCGCGGGAGTGGCTACACCTTC; CDR3aa: CASSLGGRGSGYTF; d_gene: NA; j_gene: TRBJ1-2; v_gene: TRBV5-4; abundance: NA
CDR3nt: TGCAGTGCTCCCGCCCCGCCCAGCAATCAGCCCCAGCATTTT; CDR3aa: CSAPAPPSNQPQHF; d_gene: NA; j_gene: TRBJ1-5; v_gene: TRBV20-1; abundance: few
CDR3nt: TGCGCCAGCAGCAAGGGACTGGGGGGCAATCAGCCCCAGCATTTT; CDR3aa: CASSKGLGGNQPQHF; d_gene: NA; j_gene: TRBJ1-5; v_gene: TRBV4-1; abundance: NA
CDR3nt: TGTGCCTGGGGGAGGACAGGGGATTCTAACTATGGCTACACCTTC; CDR3aa: CAWGRTGDSNYGYTF; d_gene: TRBD1; j_gene: TRBJ1-2; v_gene: TRBV30; abundance: NA
CDR3nt: TGTGCCAGCAGTCAAGGAAACACCATATATTTT; CDR3aa: CASSQGNTIYF; d_gene: NA; j_gene: TRBJ1-3; v_gene: TRBV6-1; abundance: NA
CDR3nt: TGCGCCAGCAGCTTGTTACAGGGGGCCTACGAGCAGTACTTC; CDR3aa: CASSLLQGAYEQYF; d_gene: TRBD1; j_gene: TRBJ2-7; v_gene: TRBV5-1; abundance: once
CDR3nt: TGCAGTGCTAGAGATGGTAGCGGGGGGATGTACGAGCAGTACTTC; CDR3aa: CSARDGSGGMYEQYF; d_gene: TRBD2; j_gene: TRBJ2-7; v_gene: TRBV20-1; abundance: NA
CDR3nt: TGTGCCATCAGTGAGTCCGGACGGTCGAACACTGAAGCTTTCTTT; CDR3aa: CAISESGRSNTEAFF; d_gene: NA; j_gene: TRBJ1-1; v_gene: TRBV10-3; abundance: few
CDR3nt: TGCAGTGCTAGAGATCCGGGGACGGGCGGGTATATGAACACTGAAGCTTTCTTT; CDR3aa: CSARDPGTGGYMNTEAFF; d_gene: NA; j_gene: TRBJ1-1; v_gene: TRBV20-1; abundance: NA
CDR3nt: TGTGCCAGCAGTTTAGATCTAGCGGGACGCACAGATACGCAGTATTTT; CDR3aa: CASSLDLAGRTDTQYF; d_gene: TRBD2; j_gene: TRBJ2-3; v_gene: TRBV28; abundance: NA
CDR3nt: TGCAGTGCTGGCGGACAGGCGCAGCCCCAGCATTTT; CDR3aa: CSAGGQAQPQHF; d_gene: TRBD1; j_gene: TRBJ1-5; v_gene: TRBV20-1; abundance: NA
CDR3nt: TGTGCCAGCAGCTTAGACGTAGACACAGATACGCAGTATTTT; CDR3aa: CASSLDVDTDTQYF; d_gene: NA; j_gene: TRBJ2-3; v_gene: TRBV7-2; abundance: few
CDR3nt: TGTGCCAGCAGTGCCGGGACAGGCAATAATCAGCCCCAGCATTTT; CDR3aa: CASSAGTGNNQPQHF; d_gene: TRBD1; j_gene: TRBJ1-5; v_gene: TRBV12-3/TRBV12-4; abundance: large
CDR3nt: TGTGCCAGCAGTGAAACTAGAATGGGCGACAATGAGCAGTTCTTC; CDR3aa: CASSETRMGDNEQFF; d_gene: NA; j_gene: TRBJ2-1; v_gene: TRBV2; abundance: NA
CDR3nt: TGTGCCAGCAGCGGCGCGGGGGCGAATCAGCCCCAGCATTTT; CDR3aa: CASSGAGANQPQHF; d_gene: NA; j_gene: TRBJ1-5; v_gene: TRBV6-1; abundance: few
CDR3nt: TGCAGTGCTAGATTGTTGGCGGGCGGCTATGGCTACACCTTC; CDR3aa: CSARLLAGGYGYTF; d_gene: NA; j_gene: TRBJ1-2; v_gene: TRBV20-1; abundance: NA
CDR3nt: TGTGCCACCAGTGATTCCCGACAGCACCGACTTGGGATTTTC; CDR3aa: CATSDSRQHRLGIF; d_gene: NA; j_gene: TRBJ2-7; v_gene: TRBV24-1; abundance: NA
CDR3nt: TGTGCCAGCACCCAAGGACGGGGTAAGGATCAGCCCCAGCATTTT; CDR3aa: CASTQGRGKDQPQHF; d_gene: NA; j_gene: TRBJ1-5; v_gene: TRBV2; abundance: few
CDR3nt: TGTGCCAGTACAAGAGTACAGGGGAATAGCAATCAGCCCCAGCATTTT; CDR3aa: CASTRVQGNSNQPQHF; d_gene: TRBD1; j_gene: TRBJ1-5; v_gene: TRBV19; abundance: NA
CDR3nt: TGTGCCAGCAGCTCCAAGGACATGAACACTGAAGCTTTCTTT; CDR3aa: CASSSKDMNTEAFF; d_gene: NA; j_gene: TRBJ1-1; v_gene: TRBV7-8; abundance: few
CDR3nt: TGCGCCAGCACCCAGGGGCCTGAAAATCAGCCCCAGCATTTT; CDR3aa: CASTQGPENQPQHF; d_gene: NA; j_gene: TRBJ1-5; v_gene: TRBV4-1; abundance: NA
CDR3nt: TGCAGTGCTAGAGATAGGGGGTATCAGCCCCAGCATTTT; CDR3aa: CSARDRGYQPQHF; d_gene: NA; j_gene: TRBJ1-5; v_gene: TRBV20-1; abundance: NA
CDR3nt: TGTGCCAGCAGTAGGGACAGCGGTGGGCAGCCCCAGCATTTT; CDR3aa: CASSRDSGGQPQHF; d_gene: TRBD1; j_gene: TRBJ1-5; v_gene: TRBV6-2/TRBV6-3; abundance: NA
CDR3nt: TGTGCCAGCAGCACCCAGGCGGGGGGCCATAATGAGCAGTTCTTC; CDR3aa: CASSTQAGGHNEQFF; d_gene: TRBD2; j_gene: TRBJ2-1; v_gene: TRBV7-9; abundance: few
CDR3nt: TGTGCCAGCAGCTTAGAGGGGGGCGCAAGTGAAGAGACCCAGTACTTC; CDR3aa: CASSLEGGASEETQYF; d_gene: NA; j_gene: TRBJ2-5; v_gene: TRBV7-8; abundance: NA
CDR3nt: TGTGCCATCAGCTCGGGGCCGTCGGCTTTCTTT; CDR3aa: CAISSGPSAFF; d_gene: NA; j_gene: TRBJ1-1; v_gene: TRBV10-3; abundance: NA
CDR3nt: TGCAGTGCTAGTCCCAACCTAGGCAATCAGCCCCAGCATTTT; CDR3aa: CSASPNLGNQPQHF; d_gene: NA; j_gene: TRBJ1-5; v_gene: TRBV20-1; abundance: few
CDR3nt: TGTGCCAGCAGTCCCCCTGGAAGCGGACGGGATACGCAGTATTTT; CDR3aa: CASSPPGSGRDTQYF; d_gene: NA; j_gene: TRBJ2-3; v_gene: TRBV28; abundance: NA
CDR3nt: TGTGCCAGCAGTCCTCGCGGGGGGACAGGGGGCTATGGCTACACCTTC; CDR3aa: CASSPRGGTGGYGYTF; d_gene: TRBD1; j_gene: TRBJ1-2; v_gene: TRBV6-1; abundance: few
CDR3nt: TGTGCCAGCAGCTTCGCAGGGACTAGCGGGGGGACCGGGGAGCTGTTTTTT; CDR3aa: CASSFAGTSGGTGELFF; d_gene: TRBD2; j_gene: TRBJ2-2; v_gene: TRBV7-2; abundance: NA
CDR3nt: TGTGCCAGCAGAAGCCTAGCGGGTGGTTTCTACGAGCAGTACTTC; CDR3aa: CASRSLAGGFYEQYF; d_gene: TRBD2; j_gene: TRBJ2-7; v_gene: TRBV7-9; abundance: few
CDR3nt: TGTGCCAGCAGGGGGGGACTAGCGGCGGGGTACGAGCAGTACTTC; CDR3aa: CASRGGLAAGYEQYF; d_gene: TRBD2; j_gene: TRBJ2-7; v_gene: TRBV2; abundance: NA
CDR3nt: TGCAGTGCTAGAGACCCGTACCCGACAGAGGAAGATTCACCCCTCCACTTT; CDR3aa: CSARDPYPTEEDSPLHF; d_gene: NA; j_gene: TRBJ1-6; v_gene: TRBV20-1; abundance: NA
CDR3nt: TGTGCCACCAGTCCGAGCCGGGGACAGGGATACAATGAGCAGTTCTTC; CDR3aa: CATSPSRGQGYNEQFF; d_gene: TRBD1; j_gene: TRBJ2-1; v_gene: TRBV24-1; abundance: NA